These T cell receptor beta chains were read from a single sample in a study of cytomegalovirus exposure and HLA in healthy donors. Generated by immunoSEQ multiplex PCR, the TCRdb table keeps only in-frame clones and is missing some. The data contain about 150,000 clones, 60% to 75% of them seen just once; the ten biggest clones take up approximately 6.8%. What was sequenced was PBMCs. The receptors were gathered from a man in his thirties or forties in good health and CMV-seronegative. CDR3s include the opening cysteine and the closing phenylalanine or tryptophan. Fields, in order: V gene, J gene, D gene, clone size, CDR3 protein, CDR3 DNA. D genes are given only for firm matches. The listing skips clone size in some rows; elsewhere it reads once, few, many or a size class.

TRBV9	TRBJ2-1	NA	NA	CASSVYSDNEQFF	TGTGCCAGCAGCGTATATAGCGACAATGAGCAGTTCTTC
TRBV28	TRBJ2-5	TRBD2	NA	CATYRPGGVAETQYF	TGTGCCACTTATCGACCGGGGGGGGTCGCGGAGACCCAGTACTTC
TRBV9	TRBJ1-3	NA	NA	CASSTDSYIGNTIYF	TGTGCCAGCAGCACTGACAGTTACATTGGAAACACCATATATTTT
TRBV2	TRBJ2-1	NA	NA	CASTGRVIDNEQFF	TGTGCCAGCACAGGCAGAGTGATCGACAATGAGCAGTTCTTC
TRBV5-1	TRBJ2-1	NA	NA	CASSTWTQNNEQFF	TGCGCCAGCAGCACCTGGACACAGAACAATGAGCAGTTCTTC
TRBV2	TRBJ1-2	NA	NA	CASSVAQGSGYTF	TGTGCCAGCAGCGTCGCTCAGGGGAGCGGCTACACCTTC
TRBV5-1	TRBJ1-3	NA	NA	CASSSDSNGNTIYF	TGCGCCAGCAGTTCAGACAGCAACGGAAACACCATATATTTT
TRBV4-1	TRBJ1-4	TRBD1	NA	CASSPSPTGGVEKLFF	TGCGCCAGCAGCCCCTCCCCGACAGGGGGAGTTGAAAAACTGTTTTTT
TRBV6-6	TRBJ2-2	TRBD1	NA	CASFRDSNTGELFF	TGTGCCAGCTTCCGGGACAGCAACACCGGGGAGCTGTTTTTT
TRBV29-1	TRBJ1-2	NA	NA	CSVEQGNYGYTF	TGCAGCGTTGAGCAGGGCAACTATGGCTACACCTTC
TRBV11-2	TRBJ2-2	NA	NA	CASSSTPSPNTGELFF	TGTGCCAGCAGCTCCACTCCCTCACCGAACACCGGGGAGCTGTTTTTT
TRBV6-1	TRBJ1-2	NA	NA	CASREGGAVYGYTF	TGTGCCAGCCGGGAGGGGGGCGCGGTCTATGGCTACACCTTC
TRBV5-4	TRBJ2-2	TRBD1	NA	CASSSQRQGSTGELFF	TGTGCCAGCAGCTCCCAGAGACAGGGGTCAACCGGGGAGCTGTTTTTT
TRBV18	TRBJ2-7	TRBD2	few	CASSRGSPGYEQYF	TGTGCCAGCTCACGCGGGAGCCCCGGGTACGAGCAGTACTTC
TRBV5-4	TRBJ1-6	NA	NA	CASSLSAGVNSPLHF	TGTGCCAGCAGCTTATCCGCAGGGGTTAATTCACCCCTCCACTTT
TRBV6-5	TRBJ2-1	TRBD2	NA	CASTSPGTRSNEQFF	TGTGCCAGCACCAGCCCCGGGACTAGAAGCAATGAGCAGTTCTTC
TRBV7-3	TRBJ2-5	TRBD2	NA	CASSSPNELGGWQETQYF	TGTGCCAGCAGCTCACCTAACGAACTGGGGGGGTGGCAAGAGACCCAGTACTTC
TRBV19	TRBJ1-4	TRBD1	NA	CASSIGQGAPNEKLFF	TGTGCCAGTAGTATAGGCCAGGGGGCGCCTAATGAAAAACTGTTTTTT
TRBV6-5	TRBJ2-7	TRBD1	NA	CATKLTGPYEQYF	TGTGCCACCAAACTGACAGGGCCCTACGAGCAGTACTTC
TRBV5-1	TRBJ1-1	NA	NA	CASSLAGDTEAFF	TGCGCCAGCAGCTTGGCAGGGGACACTGAAGCTTTCTTT
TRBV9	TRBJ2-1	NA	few	CASSEGGGRNEQFF	TGTGCCAGCAGCGAGGGGGGGGGCAGAAATGAGCAGTTCTTC
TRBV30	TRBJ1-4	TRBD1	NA	CAWSPPRTGLEKLFF	TGTGCCTGGAGCCCCCCCCGGACAGGTCTTGAAAAACTGTTTTTT
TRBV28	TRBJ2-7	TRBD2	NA	CASSLISGSSYEQYF	TGTGCCAGCAGTTTGATCAGCGGGAGCTCCTACGAGCAGTACTTC
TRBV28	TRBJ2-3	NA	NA	CASSSLKHLSDTQYF	TGTGCCAGCAGTTCCCTAAAGCATCTCTCAGATACGCAGTATTTT
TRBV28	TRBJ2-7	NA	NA	CASSPTRNEQYF	TGTGCCAGCAGTCCGACTAGGAACGAGCAGTACTTC
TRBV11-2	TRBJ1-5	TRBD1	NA	CASRPITGDSNQPQHF	TGTGCCAGCAGACCTATTACAGGGGATAGCAATCAGCCCCAGCATTTT
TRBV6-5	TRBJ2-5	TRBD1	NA	CASSYPGQGTQEAQYF	TGTGCCAGCAGTTACCCGGGACAGGGGACCCAAGAGGCCCAGTACTTC
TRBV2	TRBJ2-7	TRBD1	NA	CASSTGESSYEQYF	TGTGCCAGCAGTACAGGGGAGAGCTCCTACGAGCAGTACTTC
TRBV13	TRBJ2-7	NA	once	CASSLLGGRSGGQYF	TGTGCCAGCAGCTTATTAGGAGGGAGGAGCGGCGGGCAGTACTTC
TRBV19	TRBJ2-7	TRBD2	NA	CASSIGTSGSYEQYF	TGTGCCAGTAGTATCGGGACTAGCGGGAGTTACGAGCAGTACTTC
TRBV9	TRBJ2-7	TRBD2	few	CASSLGLAGVGYEQYF	TGTGCCAGCAGCCTCGGACTAGCGGGAGTCGGCTACGAGCAGTACTTC
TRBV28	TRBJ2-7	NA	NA	CASSLNGRTYEQYF	TGTGCCAGCAGTTTGAATGGGCGAACCTACGAGCAGTACTTC
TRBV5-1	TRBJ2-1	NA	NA	CASCRSEISYNEQFF	TGCGCCAGCTGTCGCTCCGAGATCTCCTACAATGAGCAGTTCTTC
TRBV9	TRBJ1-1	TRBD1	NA	CASSVDGTANTEAFF	TGTGCCAGCAGCGTAGATGGGACAGCCAACACTGAAGCTTTCTTT
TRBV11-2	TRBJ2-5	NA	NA	CASSLDLGETQYF	TGTGCCAGCAGCTTGGACTTGGGGGAGACCCAGTACTTC
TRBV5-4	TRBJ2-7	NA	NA	CASSLDAAGEQYF	TGTGCCAGCAGCTTGGATGCAGCGGGCGAGCAGTACTTC
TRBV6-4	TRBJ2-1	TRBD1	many	CASSDAIGDSANEQFF	TGTGCCAGCAGTGACGCGATAGGGGACAGTGCAAATGAGCAGTTCTTC
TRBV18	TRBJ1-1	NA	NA	CASSPPSRQGTAFF	TGTGCCAGCTCACCACCGAGTCGGCAGGGGACAGCTTTCTTT
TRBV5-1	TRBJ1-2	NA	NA	CASSLEQGQAYGYTF	TGCGCCAGCAGCTTGGAACAGGGTCAGGCCTATGGCTACACCTTC
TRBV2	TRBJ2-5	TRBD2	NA	CATQTSGNQETQYF	TGTGCCACCCAGACTAGCGGGAACCAAGAGACCCAGTACTTC
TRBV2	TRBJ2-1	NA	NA	CASRGDSYNEQFF	TGTGCCAGCCGGGGTGACTCCTACAATGAGCAGTTCTTC
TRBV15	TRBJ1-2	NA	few	CATSRPGRDNYGYTF	TGTGCCACCAGCAGGCCCGGGCGGGATAACTATGGCTACACCTTC
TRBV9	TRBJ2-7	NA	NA	CASSSRTAGGEQYF	TGTGCCAGCAGCTCCCGGACTGCCGGGGGCGAGCAGTACTTC
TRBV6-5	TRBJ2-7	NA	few	CASSYGRGIEQYF	TGTGCCAGCAGTTACGGACGGGGGATCGAGCAGTACTTC
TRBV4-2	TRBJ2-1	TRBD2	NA	CASSHGGLAGSYEQFF	TGTGCCAGCAGCCATGGTGGGCTAGCGGGGTCTTATGAGCAGTTCTTC
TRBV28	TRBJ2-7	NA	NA	CASSPRGSYEQYF	TGTGCCAGCAGCCCGCGTGGCTCCTACGAGCAGTACTTC
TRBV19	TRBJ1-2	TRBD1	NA	CASTMTGNNYGYTF	TGTGCCAGTACTATGACAGGGAACAACTATGGCTACACCTTC
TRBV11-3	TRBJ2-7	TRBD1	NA	CASSLGQGAIYEQYF	TGTGCCAGCAGCTTAGGGCAGGGGGCTATCTACGAGCAGTACTTC
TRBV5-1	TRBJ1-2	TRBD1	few	CASSIGTAYGYTF	TGCGCCAGCAGCATCGGGACAGCCTATGGCTACACCTTC
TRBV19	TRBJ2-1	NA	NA	CASSMWRPEDEQFF	TGTGCCAGTAGTATGTGGAGACCGGAGGATGAGCAGTTCTTC
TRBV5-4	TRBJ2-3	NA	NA	CASSFNLRDLNSTDTQYF	TGTGCCAGCAGCTTCAACCTCCGGGATCTTAATAGCACAGATACGCAGTATTTT
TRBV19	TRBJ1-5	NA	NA	CASSVGQYNQPQHF	TGTGCCAGTAGTGTAGGACAGTACAATCAGCCCCAGCATTTT
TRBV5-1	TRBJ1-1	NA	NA	CASSTGNTEAFF	TGCGCCAGCAGTACAGGGAACACTGAAGCTTTCTTT
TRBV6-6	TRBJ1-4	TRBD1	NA	CASSYSTRGEKLFF	TGTGCCAGCAGTTACTCGACCAGGGGGGAAAAACTGTTTTTT